The 30 T cell receptor beta chains in this list originate from one sample, sequenced in a study of vaccination and CD4 T cells after COVID-19. A single record per CDR3 protein comes from TCRdb applying MiXCR to the PCR reads. The repertoire holds approximately 20,000 distinct CDR3 sequences, with about 60% as singletons. This sample comprised CD4+ T cells from blood, obtained after SARS-CoV-2 vaccination. The receptors stem from a human donor who had recovered from COVID-19.

The V and J genes are TRBV20-1 and TRBJ2-7; TRBD2 agrees at 7 bases. The ends lost 4 bases at V and 7 bases at J; junction bases unmatched: 16. The CDR3 length is 15 residues. Germline loops: CDR1 DFQATT, CDR2 SNEGSKA (reference sequence). Here the CDR3 DNA reads TGCAGTGCTAACGTCCCGGGCGGGAGTGAGGAAGAGCAGTACTTC. It codes for CSANVPGGSEEEQYF.

This chain uses TRBV30 with TRBJ2-3; 15 nucleotides match TRBD2. With 1 base clipped from V and 2 bases from J, the junction kept 7 bases outside the gene matches. Germline V CDR1 and CDR2: GTSNPN, SVGIG (reference sequence). The CDR3 sequence is 18 residues long. CDR3 sequence reads: CAWSDEGLAGGYTDTQYF. DNA of the CDR3: TGTGCCTGGAGTGACGAGGGACTAGCGGGAGGATACACAGATACGCAGTATTTT.

The chain has TRBV12-3 or TRBV12-4 and TRBJ1-1; 7 nucleotides align to TRBD1. After removal of 7 bases from V and 1 base from J, the junction contained 6 bases not matched to a gene. The CDR3 spans 14 residues. The CDR3 DNA is TGTGCCAGCAATCCGGGACAGACGAACACTGAAGCTTTCTTT. Protein: CASNPGQTNTEAFF.

The table lists this clonotype with a few counts. The chain combines TRBV6-5 with TRBJ1-2; a weak D match, TRBD1 (5 bases). This CDR3 spans 16 amino acids. Looked up from germline, CDR1 is MNHEY and CDR2 is SVGAGI. The V and J ends lost 2 bases and 8 bases respectively, with 21 bases between them. This chain's CDR3 is CASSYRGFIGGGGYTF. The CDR3, as DNA: TGTGCCAGCAGTTACCGCGGGTTCATTGGGGGAGGCGGCTACACCTTC.

The chain links TRBV5-3 to TRBJ2-2, with D tentatively TRBD2 (5 bases). TRBV5-3 belongs to the ORF category, with a function that is uncertain. Trimming shortened V by 8 bases and J by 7 bases, and 21 bases separated the two germline ends. This CDR3 comprises 15 residues. CDR3 residues: CASSGLGSEGGELFF. DNA of the CDR3: TGTGCCAGCAGCGGCCTGGGCTCCGAGGGCGGGGAGCTGTTTTTT.

This clonotype was seen a few times. CDR3 sequence: CASSLYGQGPINSPLHF. The CDR3 DNA is TGTGCCAGCAGCTTATACGGACAGGGACCCATTAATTCACCCCTCCACTTT. The chain joins TRBV7-8 to TRBJ1-6; 8 bases agree with TRBD1. CDR3 length: 17 residues. Germline trimming cut 2 bases from V and 6 bases from J; bases unmatched to any gene: 9. Germline values: CDR1 SGHVS, CDR2 FQNEAQ.

The gene calls are TRBV20-1 and TRBJ2-7; a weak D match, TRBD1 (6 bases). The germline V gene has CDR1 DFQATT and CDR2 SNEGSKA (reference sequence). This CDR3 contains 13 residues. V was cut by 6 bases and J by 0 bases, with 12 bases left in between. The CDR3 reads CSAKDSLSYEQYF. In DNA form, the CDR3 reads TGCAGTGCCAAGGACAGCCTCTCCTACGAGCAGTACTTC.

The V call is TRBV6-1, the J call TRBJ2-7; D assignment may be TRBD1 or TRBD2 (5 bases each). Trimming removed 6 bases from V and 3 bases from J, with 15 bases in between. The CDR3 is 14 residues long. In germline, CDR1 is MNHNS, CDR2 SASEGT. This chain's CDR3 is CASSPGRRNYEQYF. DNA of the CDR3: TGTGCCAGCAGCCCGGGACGCCGGAACTACGAGCAGTACTTC.

The V gene is TRBV19, the J gene TRBJ2-2; D may be TRBD2 (7 bases). Germline V gives CDR1 LNHDA, CDR2 SQIVND (reference sequence). The CDR3 sequence is 16 residues long. The V and J ends lost 6 bases and 5 bases respectively, with 19 bases between them. This CDR3 reads CASRDGGAERTGELFF. The CDR3 bases are TGTGCCAGTAGGGATGGGGGGGCAGAAAGGACCGGGGAGCTGTTTTTT.

V and J are TRBV6-1 and TRBJ1-5, with D maybe TRBD1 (5 bases). CDR3 length: 13 amino acids. CDR1 is MNHNS, CDR2 SASEGT, per germline. The CDR3 DNA sequence: TGTGCTGGGGACTGGGGGGTTGATCAGCCCCAGCATTTT. This translates into CAGDWGVDQPQHF.

The chain joins TRBV11-3 to TRBJ2-3; D is unclear. Trimming pared 8 bases from V and 3 bases from J, leaving 12 bases between. The germline gives CDR1 SGHNT, CDR2 YENEEA. There are 13 residues in the CDR3. The CDR3 region has the DNA TGTGCCAGCGGGATGTCCGGGACAGATACGCAGTATTTT. Translated: CASGMSGTDTQYF.

This clonotype was seen once. The V call is TRBV5-5, the J call TRBJ1-2; TRBD1 is a possible D gene (6 bases). Germline V gene data show CDR1 as SGHKS and CDR2 as YYEKEE (reference sequence). Trimming left V 2 bases short and J 2 bases short, with 13 bases between. CDR3 length: 15 amino acids. In DNA form, the CDR3 reads TGTGCCAGCAGCTTTATATTGCAGGGGAACTATGGCTACACCTTC. It specifies CASSFILQGNYGYTF.

V usage is TRBV10-3 and J usage is TRBJ2-5; D might be TRBD1 or TRBD2, each matching 5 bases. The length of the CDR3 is 14 residues. The ends were cut back, 6 bases at V and 1 base at J, with 12 bases in the middle. Germline assignment: CDR1 ENHRY and CDR2 SYGVKD. CDR3 DNA: TGTGCCATCAGACGGGACGGCTTCCAAGAGACCCAGTACTTC. It yields the protein CAIRRDGFQETQYF.

The chain is built from TRBV24-1 and TRBJ1-2; D might be TRBD1 (5 bases). The CDR3 sequence is 16 residues long. V shed 4 bases and J shed 1 base, with 15 bases lying between them. Germline V gene data show CDR1 as KGHDR and CDR2 as SFDVKD. The CDR3 loop is CATSDSGPGFNYGYTF. CDR3 coding DNA: TGTGCCACCAGTGACTCCGGTCCAGGGTTTAACTATGGCTACACCTTC.

The V and J genes are TRBV6-1 and TRBJ1-2; D possibly corresponds to TRBD1 (6 bases). The CDR3 is 16 residues long. Trimming stripped 6 bases from V and 4 bases from J, with 21 bases between. Germline assignment: CDR1 MNHNS and CDR2 SASEGT. The CDR3 coding sequence is TGTGCCAGCAGATCCTTAGGCCGGGGGCAAATCTATGGCTACACCTTC. It encodes CASRSLGRGQIYGYTF.

This clonotype has only a few counts. The chain joins TRBV15 to TRBJ2-2, with 10 bases matching TRBD2. Per the germline V gene, CDR1 is LNHNV and CDR2 is YYDKDF (reference sequence). V gave up 3 bases and J gave up 5 bases; unmatched junction bases: 6. The CDR3 runs 16 residues. This chain's CDR3 is CATSSLAGARTGELFF. CDR3 DNA sequence: TGTGCCACCAGCAGTCTAGCGGGAGCTCGGACCGGGGAGCTGTTTTTT.

The CDR3 nucleotides are TGCAGCGTTGAAAGCCCACATGGTATGGTCTACGAGCAGTACTTC. This gives the protein CSVESPHGMVYEQYF. The gene calls are TRBV29-1 and TRBJ2-7, with D hard to call. This CDR3 is 15 amino acids long. Trimming left V 2 bases short and J 3 bases short, with 17 bases between. CDR1 SQVTM and CDR2 ANQGSEA come from the germline V gene.

With regard to this clonotype: Germline and junction disagree at one end, which may indicate a read error. J is TRBJ2-1 and V is TRBV27; maybe TRBD2 (5 bases). This CDR3 is 17 amino acids long. Germline CDR1 and CDR2: MNHEY and SMNVEV (reference sequence). The chain's CDR3 is CASSSAAKRRSYNEQFF. CDR3 nucleotide sequence: TGTGCCAGCAGTTCCGCGGCTAAGCGGCGTTCTTACAATGAACAGTTCTTC.

J is TRBJ1-1 and V is TRBV20-1; 8 nucleotides line up with TRBD1. The germline gives CDR1 DFQATT, CDR2 SNEGSKA (reference sequence). The CDR3 is made up of 12 amino acids. Trimming removed 5 bases from V and 4 bases from J; junction bases left unmatched: 3. The CDR3 loop reads CSAGQGFTEAFF. The CDR3 region has the DNA TGCAGTGCTGGACAGGGATTCACTGAAGCTTTCTTT.

CDR3 residues: CASSQTDNSPLHF. The CDR3 nucleotides are TGCGCCAGCAGCCAAACGGATAATTCACCCCTCCACTTT. V gene TRBV4-1 combines with J gene TRBJ1-6, with no clear D. Trimming shortened V by 2 bases and J by 5 bases, and 4 bases separated the two germline ends. The V gene's germline CDR1 is MGHRA and CDR2 YSYEKL. This CDR3 spans 13 amino acids.

In DNA, the CDR3 is TGCAGTGTAGGGCGGGGTAACGCCCAAGAGACCCAGTACTTC. As protein: CSVGRGNAQETQYF. V and J are TRBV20-1 and TRBJ2-5; TRBD2 might be the D (6 bases). V lost 7 bases and J lost 1, with 16 bases in between. The V gene's germline CDR1 is DFQATT and CDR2 SNEGSKA (reference sequence). This CDR3 is 14 amino acids long.

This chain connects TRBV5-1 to TRBJ1-3; D remains ambiguous. V was trimmed by 2 bases and J by 0 bases, leaving 3 bases between them. CDR3 length: 13 residues. Germline V gene lookup returns CDR1 SGHRS and CDR2 YFSETQ. DNA of the CDR3: TGCGCCAGCAGCTTAATCTCTGGAAACACCATATATTTT. It encodes CASSLISGNTIYF.

This chain uses TRBV19 with TRBJ1-4; unclear D gene. Germline CDR1 reads LNHDA; CDR2 reads SQIVND (reference sequence). This CDR3 has 18 amino acids. The ends were cut back, 2 bases at V and 5 bases at J, with 21 bases in the middle. DNA of the CDR3: TGTGCCAGTAGTATAACGATGGCAGGCCGAGACAAGAATGAAAAACTGTTTTTT. It codes for CASSITMAGRDKNEKLFF.

This sequence joins TRBV20-1 and TRBJ1-6, with unresolved D. Germline V CDR1 and CDR2: DFQATT, SNEGSKA (reference sequence). The CDR3 is 11 residues long. The CDR3 spells CIPGSDSPLHF. DNA for the CDR3: TGCATCCCGGGCTCTGATTCACCCCTCCACTTT.

The chain links TRBV2 to TRBJ2-4, with D possibly being TRBD2 (6 bases). Germline V lookup: CDR1 SNHLY, CDR2 FYNNEI. The CDR3 has 17 amino acids. Trimming shortened V by 8 bases and J by 6 bases, and 26 bases separated the two germline ends. In DNA, the CDR3 is TGTGCCAGCCTGACGGGAGCAGGTCGAAGGGGACCAAACATTCAGTACTTC. Residues: CASLTGAGRRGPNIQYF.

This rearrangement joins TRBV28 to TRBJ2-5, with 7 bases identical to TRBD1. The CDR3 loop spans 14 amino acids. The germline V gene has CDR1 MDHEN and CDR2 SYDVKM. Trimming took 7 bases from V and 1 from J; bases not matched to a gene: 6. The CDR3 coding sequence is TGTGCCAGCAAGGGGGCGGCTCCCCAAGAGACCCAGTACTTC. As protein: CASKGAAPQETQYF.

The chain couples TRBV19 to TRBJ2-3; D unresolved. Trimming took 5 bases from V and 0 from J, leaving 9 bases between them. CDR1 and CDR2 (germline): LNHDA, SQIVND (reference sequence). CDR3 length: 14 residues. The CDR3 protein is CASSPVSSTDTQYF. The CDR3 DNA reads as TGTGCCAGTAGTCCCGTCTCGAGCACAGATACGCAGTATTTT.

The CDR3 DNA follows: TGTGCCAGCGCAGCATTACAGGGTGGCCCCAGCCGGTACACCTTC. Encoded protein: CASAALQGGPSRYTF. The chain uses TRBV11-2 and TRBJ1-2, with D possibly TRBD1 on 6 matching bases. V was cut by 8 bases and J by 11 bases, with 27 bases left in between. This CDR3 spans 15 amino acids. Germline loops: CDR1 SGHAT, CDR2 FQNNGV.

The V call is TRBV7-2, the J call TRBJ1-5; TRBD1 agrees at 8 bases. Germline loops: CDR1 SGHTA, CDR2 FQGNSA. The CDR3 loop spans 14 amino acids. With 5 bases clipped from V and 6 bases from J, the junction kept 6 bases outside the gene matches. The CDR3 region has the DNA TGTGCCAGCAGCCCGGGACAGGTTGGTCAGCCCCAGCATTTT. Protein sequence: CASSPGQVGQPQHF.

This clonotype was observed a few times. This chain uses TRBV24-1 with TRBJ2-5, with 7 nucleotides matching TRBD2. V lost 4 bases to trimming and J lost 3 bases; unmatched junction nucleotides: 10. The CDR3 is 16 residues long. The germline gives CDR1 KGHDR, CDR2 SFDVKD. The CDR3 coding sequence is TGTGCCACCAGTGACACGTTAGCGGGCGGTAAAGAGACCCAGTACTTC. Translating it yields CATSDTLAGGKETQYF.